The present entry profiles one T cell receptor beta chain with its context. Its antigen remains unidentified. No qualities accompany the bases; no much larger clone lies one base away. The entry originates in a study of blood T cell repertoires in COVID-19 (dated by TCRdb to about 2020). Regarding the research as a whole: The collaborator samples originated in the United States, Italy and Spain and spanned the acute and convalescent phases of COVID-19. Deeply sampled blood TCRbeta repertoires from subjects exposed to, actively infected with, or recovered from COVID-19 were included in the dataset. The repertoires were released in a freely available public database meant as a resource for research on the immune response to SARS-CoV-2. Where available, HLA class I and class II types were obtained from metadata supplied by the sample provider rather than from assay-based typing. The prospective study material was composed of cDNA or gDNA derived from T cells, B-cell-depleted T cells, or PBMCs. The samples were drawn from two sources: the first 160 participants of the ongoing ImmuneRACE study, and 1,200 or so subjects contributed by 6 global collaborators. The sample metadata nearly always contained a de-identified subject ID, COVID-19 status, age in years and sex.

In the prospective study, participants were roughly 18 to 100 years old, resided in approximately 25 geographic areas of the United States, and were enrolled through a virtual design. In the prospective study, cohorts were assigned on the basis of participant-reported clinical history obtained from a screening survey and a study questionnaire. For ImmuneRACE Cohort 3, a participant was defined as recovered based on two consecutive negative NP/OP PCR tests, clearance by a healthcare professional, or resolution of symptoms. Mobile phlebotomists in the prospective study collected whole blood, serum and a nasopharyngeal or oropharyngeal swab from every participant. Over an approximately 2-month period, participants in the prospective study had the option of providing additional blood draws and questionnaires. Before DNA extraction, prospective study blood samples were shipped either frozen or at room temperature.

General study outcomes and caveats: Clinical and demographic metadata were provided uncurated, with the amount varying by source and participant.

TCRbeta CDR3 regions were amplified from genomic DNA by means of the immunoSEQ Assay, a bias-controlled multiplex PCR. The study's own analysis went as follows. Within the assay, amplification of reference gene primers was used to estimate how many nucleated cells each sample contained. To quantify the absolute abundance of each unique TCRbeta CDR3 rearrangement, sequence reads were collapsed and filtered. For each sample, productive Simpson clonality was calculated by taking the square root of Simpson's diversity index across productive rearrangements. TCRdb carries this immuneACCESS record with in-frame sequences only. Its versions omit some clonotypes, under half of them owing to an unresolved V gene in the studies checked, with the rest unexplained. That table furnishes V, J and clone size, whereas the DNA furnished D and trimming. This sample has approximately 260,000 clones in its table, and about 90% of those were observed once. The leading ten clones occupy approximately 1.9% of the sample.

V lost 4 bases and J lost 1 base, and the count of bases not matched to a germline gene is 7. The germline V gene (reference sequence) supplies CDR1 SGHNT and CDR2 YYREEE. The CDR3 sequence holds 15 residues, the cysteine and phenylalanine included. Just CDR3 DNA is preserved here, 45 bases in frame from base 1. The specimen sequenced was PBMCs or T cells enriched from blood (not recorded which). The sequence is built from TRBV5-4 and TRBJ2-5; 7 bases in the middle match TRBD1. The sequence was obtained from a woman in her late teens or twenties who had recovered from COVID-19. The CDR3 region has the sequence CASSVMGQRQETQYF. The nucleotide sequence is TGTGCCAGCAGCGTGATGGGACAGCGCCAAGAGACCCAGTACTTC.